This record looks at one T cell receptor beta chain sequence and its context. The junction had 10 bases not matched to a gene; V was cut back by 8 bases and J by 7 bases. This CDR3 region has 14 residues. Per germline, CDR1 MDHEN and CDR2 SYDVKM. Original analysis: Reference gene primers were amplified, and this amplification served to estimate nucleated cell counts. Libraries were prepared by immunoSEQ multiplex PCR; TCRdb keeps only in-frame clonotypes and omits some of them. V, J and clone size reflect that table, while D and trimming were determined from the DNA. The sample gives under 300,000 clones, less than 85% of which show up once; 4% to 6% is in the top ten. These data belong to a study of blood T cell repertoires in COVID-19. The wider study: From the United States, Italy and Spain came samples of acute and convalescent COVID-19. The analysed material was cDNA or gDNA that came from T cells, B-cell-depleted T cells, or PBMCs.

The sequenced material came from peripheral blood. The receptor comes from a woman older than 75 with active or convalescent COVID-19. The rearrangement joins TRBV28 to TRBJ1-3; 8 bases are a match to TRBD1. CDR3 coding DNA: TGTGCCAGCGGTCCGGACAGGGTAGGCAACACCATATATTTT. Its protein product is CASGPDRVGNTIYF.